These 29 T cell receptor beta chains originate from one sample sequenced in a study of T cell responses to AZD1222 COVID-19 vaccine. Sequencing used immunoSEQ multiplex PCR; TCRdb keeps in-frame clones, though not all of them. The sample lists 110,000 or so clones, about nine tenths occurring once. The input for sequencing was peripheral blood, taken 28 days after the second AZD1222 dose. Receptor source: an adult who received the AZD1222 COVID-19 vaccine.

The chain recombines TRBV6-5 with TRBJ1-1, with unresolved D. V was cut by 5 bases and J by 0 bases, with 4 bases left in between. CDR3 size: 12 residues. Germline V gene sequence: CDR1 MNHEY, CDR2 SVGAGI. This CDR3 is CASSLLNTEAFF. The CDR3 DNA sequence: TGTGCCAGCAGTCTATTGAACACTGAAGCTTTCTTT.

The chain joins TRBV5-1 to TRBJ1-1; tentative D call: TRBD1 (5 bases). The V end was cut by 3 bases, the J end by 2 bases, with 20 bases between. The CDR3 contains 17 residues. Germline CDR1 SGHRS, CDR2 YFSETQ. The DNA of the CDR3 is TGCGCCAGCAGCTCCGTTTTCGGGGCCAACATCAACACTGAAGCTTTCTTT. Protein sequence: CASSSVFGANINTEAFF.

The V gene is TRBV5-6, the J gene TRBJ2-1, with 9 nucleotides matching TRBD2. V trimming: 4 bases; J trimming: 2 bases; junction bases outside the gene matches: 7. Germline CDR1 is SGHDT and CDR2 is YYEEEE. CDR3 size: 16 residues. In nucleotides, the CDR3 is TGTGCCAGCAGCCCTATAGCGGGGGCAACCTACAATGAGCAGTTCTTC. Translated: CASSPIAGATYNEQFF.

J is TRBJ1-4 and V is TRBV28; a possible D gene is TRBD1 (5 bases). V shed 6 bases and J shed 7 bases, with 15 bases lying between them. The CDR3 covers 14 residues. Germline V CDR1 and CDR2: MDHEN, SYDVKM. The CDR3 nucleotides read TGTGCCAGCAGCCCGCCCCGGGGGGGTGAAAAACTGTTTTTT. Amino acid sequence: CASSPPRGGEKLFF.

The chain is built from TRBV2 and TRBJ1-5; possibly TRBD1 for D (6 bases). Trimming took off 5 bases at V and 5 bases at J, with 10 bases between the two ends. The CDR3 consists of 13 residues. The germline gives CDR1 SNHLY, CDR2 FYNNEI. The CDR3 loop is CASSFQGYQPQHF. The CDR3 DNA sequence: TGTGCCAGCAGTTTCCAGGGGTATCAGCCCCAGCATTTT.

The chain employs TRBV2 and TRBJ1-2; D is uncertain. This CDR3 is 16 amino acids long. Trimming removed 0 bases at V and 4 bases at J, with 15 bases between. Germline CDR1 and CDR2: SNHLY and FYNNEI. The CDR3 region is CASSEALGRLSYGYTF. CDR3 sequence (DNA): TGTGCCAGCAGTGAAGCGCTGGGCAGGCTTTCCTATGGCTACACCTTC. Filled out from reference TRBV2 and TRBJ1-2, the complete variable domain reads EPEVTQTPSHQVTQMGQEVILRCVPISNHLYFYWYRQILGQKVEFLVSFYNNEISEKSEIFDDQFSVERPDGSNFTLKIRSTKLEDSAMYFCASSEALGRLSYGYTFGSGTRLTVV.

The CDR3 region is CASSYLGQNTEAFF. CDR3 nucleotide sequence: TGTGCCAGCAGTTATTTGGGACAGAACACTGAAGCTTTCTTT. The chain has TRBV27 and TRBJ1-1, with D perhaps matching TRBD1 (6 bases). Germline values: CDR1 MNHEY, CDR2 SMNVEV (reference sequence). There are 14 residues in the CDR3. V lost 4 bases, J lost 1 base, and 10 bases lay in between.

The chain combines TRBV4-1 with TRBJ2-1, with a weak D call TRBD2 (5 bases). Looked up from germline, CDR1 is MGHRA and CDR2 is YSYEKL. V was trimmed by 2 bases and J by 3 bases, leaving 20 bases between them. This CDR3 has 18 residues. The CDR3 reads CASSQPKGRRTDYNEQFF. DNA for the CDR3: TGCGCCAGCAGCCAACCAAAGGGAAGGAGGACGGACTACAATGAGCAGTTCTTC.

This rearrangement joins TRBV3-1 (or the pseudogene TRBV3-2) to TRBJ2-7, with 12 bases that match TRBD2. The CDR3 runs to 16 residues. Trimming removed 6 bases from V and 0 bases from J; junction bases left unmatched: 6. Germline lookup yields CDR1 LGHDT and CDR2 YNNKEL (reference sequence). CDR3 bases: TGTGCCAGCAGTACCAGACTAGCGGGGGCCTCCTACGAGCAGTACTTC. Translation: CASSTRLAGASYEQYF.

The CDR3 protein is CASSGYGVTDRGRGQPQHF. The CDR3 DNA reads TGTGCCAGCAGTGGGTACGGGGTTACGGACAGGGGGCGAGGTCAGCCCCAGCATTTT. The rearrangement links TRBV6-1 to TRBJ1-5; 11 bases agree with TRBD1. The germline V gene encodes CDR1 MNHNS and CDR2 SASEGT. With 4 bases clipped from V and 6 bases from J, the junction kept 17 bases outside the gene matches. The CDR3 loop spans 19 amino acids.

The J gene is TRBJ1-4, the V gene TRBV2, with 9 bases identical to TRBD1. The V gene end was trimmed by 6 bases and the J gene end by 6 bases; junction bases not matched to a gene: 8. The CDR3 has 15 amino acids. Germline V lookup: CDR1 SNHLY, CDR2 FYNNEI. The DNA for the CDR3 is TGTGCCAGCAGCAGTATAGGGGACAGGGATGAAAAACTGTTTTTT. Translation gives CASSSIGDRDEKLFF.

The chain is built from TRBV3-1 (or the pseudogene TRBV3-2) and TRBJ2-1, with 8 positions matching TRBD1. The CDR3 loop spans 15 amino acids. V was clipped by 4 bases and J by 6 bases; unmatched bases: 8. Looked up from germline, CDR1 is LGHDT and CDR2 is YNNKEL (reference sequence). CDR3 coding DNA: TGTGCCAGCAGCCGGGGACAGGAACGATTCAATGAGCAGTTCTTC. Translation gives CASSRGQERFNEQFF.

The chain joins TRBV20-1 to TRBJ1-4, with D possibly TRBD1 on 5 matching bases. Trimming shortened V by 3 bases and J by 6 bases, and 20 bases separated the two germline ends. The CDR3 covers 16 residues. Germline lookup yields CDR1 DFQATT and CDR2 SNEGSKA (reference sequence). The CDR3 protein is CSASTGGYLSHEKLFF. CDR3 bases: TGCAGTGCTAGTACGGGGGGATACTTGTCGCATGAAAAACTGTTTTTT.

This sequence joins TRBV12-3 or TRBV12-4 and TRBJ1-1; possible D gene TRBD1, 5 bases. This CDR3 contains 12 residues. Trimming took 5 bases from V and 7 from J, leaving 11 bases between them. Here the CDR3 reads CASSTQTGEAFF. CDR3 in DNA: TGTGCCAGCAGTACGCAAACAGGTGAAGCTTTCTTT.

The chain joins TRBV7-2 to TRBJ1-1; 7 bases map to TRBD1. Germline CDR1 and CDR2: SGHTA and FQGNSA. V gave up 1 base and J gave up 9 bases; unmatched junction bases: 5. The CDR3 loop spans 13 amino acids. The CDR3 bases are TGTGCCAGCAGCTTAGAGAAGGGACAGAAAGCTTTCTTT. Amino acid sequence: CASSLEKGQKAFF.

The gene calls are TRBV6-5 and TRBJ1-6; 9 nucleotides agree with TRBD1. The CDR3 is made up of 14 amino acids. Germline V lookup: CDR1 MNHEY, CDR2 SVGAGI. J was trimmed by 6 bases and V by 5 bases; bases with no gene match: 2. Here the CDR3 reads CASSPTGGNSPLHF. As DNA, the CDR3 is TGTGCCAGCAGTCCGACAGGGGGTAATTCACCCCTCCACTTT.

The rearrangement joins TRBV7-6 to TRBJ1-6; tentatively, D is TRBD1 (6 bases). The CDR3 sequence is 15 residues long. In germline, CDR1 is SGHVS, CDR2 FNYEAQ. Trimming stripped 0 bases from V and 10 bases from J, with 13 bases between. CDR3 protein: CASSLAGGGQSPLHF. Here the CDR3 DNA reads TGTGCCAGCAGCTTAGCGGGCGGGGGCCAATCACCCCTCCACTTT. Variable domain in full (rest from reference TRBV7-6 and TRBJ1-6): GAGVSQSPRYKVTKRGQDVALRCDPISGHVSLYWYRQALGQGPEFLTYFNYEAQQDKSGLPNDRFSAERPEGSISTLTIQRTEQRDSAMYRCASSLAGGGQSPLHFGNGTRLTVT.

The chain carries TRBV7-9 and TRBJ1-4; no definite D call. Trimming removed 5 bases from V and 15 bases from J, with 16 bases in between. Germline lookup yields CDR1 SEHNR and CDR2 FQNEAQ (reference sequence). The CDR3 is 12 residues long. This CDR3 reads CASSLAELGMFF. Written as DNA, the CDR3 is TGTGCCAGCAGCCTTGCCGAGCTAGGAATGTTTTTT.

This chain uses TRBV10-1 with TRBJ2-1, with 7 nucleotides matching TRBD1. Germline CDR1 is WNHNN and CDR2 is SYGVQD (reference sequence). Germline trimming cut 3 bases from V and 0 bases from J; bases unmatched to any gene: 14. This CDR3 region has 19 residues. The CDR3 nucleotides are TGCGCCAGCAGTGACCCCCATAGGGGGCCAGCCAGCTCCTACAATGAGCAGTTCTTC. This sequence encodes CASSDPHRGPASSYNEQFF.

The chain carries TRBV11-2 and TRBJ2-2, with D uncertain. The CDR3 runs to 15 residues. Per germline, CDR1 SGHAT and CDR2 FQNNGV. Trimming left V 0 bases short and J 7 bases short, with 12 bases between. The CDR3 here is CASSLDPRAVGELFF. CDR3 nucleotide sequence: TGTGCCAGCAGCTTAGATCCAAGGGCGGTCGGGGAGCTGTTTTTT.

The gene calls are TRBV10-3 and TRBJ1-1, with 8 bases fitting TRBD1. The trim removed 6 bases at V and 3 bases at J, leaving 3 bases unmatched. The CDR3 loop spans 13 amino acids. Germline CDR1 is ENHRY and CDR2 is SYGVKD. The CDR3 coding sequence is TGTGCCATCAGAAGACAGGGGTACACTGAAGCTTTCTTT. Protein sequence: CAIRRQGYTEAFF.

The CDR3 sequence is CASSWQGGFNEKLFF. Written as DNA, the CDR3 is TGCGCCAGCAGCTGGCAGGGGGGGTTTAATGAAAAACTGTTTTTT. The rearrangement uses TRBV5-1 and TRBJ1-4, with 7 bases identical to TRBD1. Losses at the gene ends were 3 bases for V and 4 bases for J; bases not matched to a gene: 6. The CDR3 is made up of 15 amino acids. The V gene's germline CDR1 is SGHRS and CDR2 YFSETQ.

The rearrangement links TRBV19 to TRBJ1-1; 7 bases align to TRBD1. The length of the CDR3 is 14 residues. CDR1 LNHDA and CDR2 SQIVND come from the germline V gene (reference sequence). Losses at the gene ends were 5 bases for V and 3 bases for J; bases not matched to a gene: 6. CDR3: CASSRMGQHTEAFF. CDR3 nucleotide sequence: TGTGCCAGTAGTCGGATGGGACAGCACACTGAAGCTTTCTTT.

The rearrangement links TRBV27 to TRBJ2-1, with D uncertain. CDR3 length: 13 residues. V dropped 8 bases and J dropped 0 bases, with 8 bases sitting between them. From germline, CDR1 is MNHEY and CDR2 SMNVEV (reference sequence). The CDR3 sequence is CASRVGSYNEQFF. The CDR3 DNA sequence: TGTGCCAGCCGAGTCGGCTCCTACAATGAGCAGTTCTTC.

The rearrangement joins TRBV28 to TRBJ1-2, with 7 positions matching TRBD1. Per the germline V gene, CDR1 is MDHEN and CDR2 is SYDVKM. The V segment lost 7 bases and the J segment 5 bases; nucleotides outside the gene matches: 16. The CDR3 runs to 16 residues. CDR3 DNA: TGTGCCAGCACCACGGCGGGACAGCTCCGCGGATATGGCTACACCTTC. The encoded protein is CASTTAGQLRGYGYTF.

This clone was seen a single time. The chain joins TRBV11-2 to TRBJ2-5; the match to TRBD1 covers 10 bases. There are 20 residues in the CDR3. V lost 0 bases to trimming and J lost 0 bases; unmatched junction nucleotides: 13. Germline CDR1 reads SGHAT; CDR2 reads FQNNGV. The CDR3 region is CASSLESIRPDRGDQETQYF. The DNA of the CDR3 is TGTGCCAGCAGCTTAGAAAGTATTAGGCCGGACAGGGGGGACCAAGAGACCCAGTACTTC. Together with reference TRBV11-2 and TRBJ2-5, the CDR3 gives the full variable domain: EAGVAQSPRYKIIEKRQSVAFWCNPISGHATLYWYQQILGQGPKLLIQFQNNGVVDDSQLPKDRFSAERLKGVDSTLKIQPAKLEDSAVYLCASSLESIRPDRGDQETQYFGPGTRLLVL.

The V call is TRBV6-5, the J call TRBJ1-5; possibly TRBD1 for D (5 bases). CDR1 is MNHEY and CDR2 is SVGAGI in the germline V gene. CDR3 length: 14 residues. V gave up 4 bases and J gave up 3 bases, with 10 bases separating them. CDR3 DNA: TGTGCCAGCAGTTTAACGGACACCAATCAGCCCCAGCATTTT. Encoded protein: CASSLTDTNQPQHF.

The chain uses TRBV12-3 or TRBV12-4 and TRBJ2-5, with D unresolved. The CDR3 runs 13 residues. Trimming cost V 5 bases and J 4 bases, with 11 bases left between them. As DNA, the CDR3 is TGTGCCAGCAGTCCGCGGACGAGAGAGACCCAGTACTTC. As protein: CASSPRTRETQYF.

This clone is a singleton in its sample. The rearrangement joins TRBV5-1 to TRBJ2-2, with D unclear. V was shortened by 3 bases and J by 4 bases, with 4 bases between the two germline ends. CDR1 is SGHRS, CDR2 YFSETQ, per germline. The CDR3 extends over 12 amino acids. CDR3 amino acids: CASSYFTGELFF. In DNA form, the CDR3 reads TGCGCCAGCAGCTACTTCACCGGGGAGCTGTTTTTT.